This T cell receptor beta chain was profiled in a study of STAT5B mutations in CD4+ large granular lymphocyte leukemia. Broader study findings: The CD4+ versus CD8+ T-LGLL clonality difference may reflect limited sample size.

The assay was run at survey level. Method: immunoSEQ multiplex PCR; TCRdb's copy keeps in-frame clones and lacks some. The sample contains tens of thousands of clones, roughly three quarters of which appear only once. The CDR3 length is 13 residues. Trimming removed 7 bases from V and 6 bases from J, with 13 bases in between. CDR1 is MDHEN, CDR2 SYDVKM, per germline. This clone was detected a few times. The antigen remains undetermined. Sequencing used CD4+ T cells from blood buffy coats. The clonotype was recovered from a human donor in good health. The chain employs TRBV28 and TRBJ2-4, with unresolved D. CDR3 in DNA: TGTGCCAGCACCGACCCCTGGGGAAACATTCAGTACTTC. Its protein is CASTDPWGNIQYF.